The following is a T cell receptor beta chain sequence with its context. Its recognized antigen is unknown. Per-base qualities were not stored, and no clone one base away is much larger. The data stem from a study of blood T cell repertoires in COVID-19 (dated by TCRdb to between 2020 and 2021). In terms of the full investigation: Samples covering the acute and convalescent phases of COVID-19 were provided by collaborators in the United States, Italy and Spain. The samples were drawn from the first 160 participants of the ongoing ImmuneRACE study and from 1,254 subjects provided by 6 global collaborators. The dataset comprised deeply sampled blood TCRbeta repertoires from subjects exposed to, actively infected with, or recovered from COVID-19. The prospective study material was composed of cDNA or gDNA derived from T cells, B-cell-depleted T cells, or PBMCs. The repertoires were released in a freely available public database intended as a resource for research on the immune response to SARS-CoV-2. The sample metadata nearly always contained a de-identified subject ID, COVID-19 status, age in years and sex. Where HLA class I and class II types were available, the types were taken from metadata supplied by the sample provider, not from assay-based typing.

The immunoSEQ Assay, a bias-controlled multiplex PCR, was used to amplify TCRbeta CDR3 regions from genomic DNA. The study's processing was this. The number of nucleated cells in each sample was estimated by amplification of reference gene primers within the assay. Sequence reads were collapsed and filtered to measure the absolute abundance of every unique TCRbeta CDR3 rearrangement. Productive Simpson clonality was computed per sample as the square root of Simpson's diversity index over productive rearrangements. TCRdb's version of the immuneACCESS table is confined to in-frame rearrangements and falls short of the full clone set. An unresolved V gene accounts for under half of the shortfall where checked; the remainder is of unknown origin. That table supplies the V and J calls and clone size; D and trimming were determined from the DNA. Recorded for this sample are a few hundred thousand clones; roughly 90% of them occurred a single time. About 8.9% of the sample comes from the top ten.

Broader findings and caveats from the paper: Clinical and demographic metadata were provided uncurated, with the amount varying by source and participant.

Germline trimming: 6 bases from V, 12 bases from J; junction bases outside gene matches: 15. The CDR3 numbers 14 residues from cysteine through phenylalanine. Solely the CDR3 DNA is kept, with 42 bases framed from the first base. From the germline V gene, CDR1 is MDHEN and CDR2 is SYDVKM. In the prospective study, participants were about 18 to 100 years old, resided in approximately 25 geographic areas of the United States, and were enrolled through a virtual design. In the prospective study, participants were assigned to cohorts based on the clinical history participants reported in a screening survey and a study questionnaire. Recovered participants in ImmuneRACE Cohort 3 were defined as having two consecutive negative NP/OP PCR tests, clearance from a healthcare professional, or resolution of symptoms. In the prospective study, mobile phlebotomists collected whole blood, serum and a nasopharyngeal or oropharyngeal swab from each participant. Participants in the prospective study had the option to provide additional blood draws and questionnaires over a roughly two-month period. Before DNA extraction, prospective study blood samples were shipped either frozen or at room temperature.

The sequence was collected from a woman in her late teens or twenties who had recovered from COVID-19. Input material: PBMCs or T cells enriched from blood (not recorded which). Recombination linked TRBV28 to TRBJ1-1; 8 middle bases align to TRBD1. The nucleotide sequence reads TGTGCCAGCAGCGCCTTGGAGTCCAGGGGGCATACTTTCTTT. This gives the protein CASSALESRGHTFF.